The present entry profiles one T cell receptor (beta chain) with its context. This sample is part of a study of control samples from healthy donors and cancer patients. The method was immunoSEQ multiplex PCR; TCRdb's version includes in-frame clones alone and lacks a portion of them. The data show about 180,000 clones, around 90% seen once. Trimming shortened V by 3 bases and J by 6 bases, and 12 bases separated the two germline ends. In germline, CDR1 is SGHTA, CDR2 FQGNSA. This CDR3 contains 14 residues. This chain connects TRBV7-2 to TRBJ1-5, with D possibly TRBD1 on 5 matching bases. This clonotype was sampled from a woman aged 50 to 60 in good health. The sequenced sample was blood. The CDR3 loop reads CASSFNRGSQPQHF. As DNA, the CDR3 is TGTGCCAGCAGCTTTAACCGGGGCTCTCAGCCCCAGCATTTT.